Listed below are T cell receptor beta chains from one sample, sequenced in a study of shared clonotypes between healthy human individuals. Repertoires were generated with immunoSEQ multiplex PCR, while TCRdb's copy carries only in-frame clones and drops some. The table shows 500,000 to 650,000 clones, with around three quarters occurring only once. Source material: PBMCs. These receptor sequences come from a woman aged 35 to 49 in good health. Some clones in this sample may be carry-over from other donors' samples. The CDR3 runs from the conserved cysteine through the conserved F or W. D genes are given only for firm matches. Clone size is not always given. Where it is, it says once, few, many or a class for expanded clones.

j_call	v_call	d_call	clone_size	cdr3_nt	cdr3_aa
TRBJ2-7	TRBV28	TRBD1	.	TGTGCCAGCAGTTCCCCCCTCCGACCGACAGGGGGCCTCATCAAGCAGTACTTC	CASSSPLRPTGGLIKQYF
TRBJ1-5	TRBV6-7	.	.	TGTGCCACCTCGGACTATAGCAATCAGCCCCAGCATTTT	CATSDYSNQPQHF
TRBJ2-7	TRBV27	.	once	TGTGCCAGCAGTTACTCAGCTCGAGGCGAGCAGTACTTC	CASSYSARGEQYF
TRBJ1-4	TRBV27	.	few	TGTGCCAGCAGAAAGGCGGAGGGTGAAAAACTGTTTTTT	CASRKAEGEKLFF
TRBJ2-1	TRBV4-2	.	.	TGTGCCAGCAGCCAAGATGCAAGCGGGCAGCAGTTCTTC	CASSQDASGQQFF
TRBJ2-2	TRBV7-3	.	.	TGTGCCAGCAGCTTAAACACCGTGGGGACCGGGGAGCTGTTTTTT	CASSLNTVGTGELFF
TRBJ1-5	TRBV16	.	.	TGTGCCAGCAGCCTGACAGGTCGGAATCAGCCCCAGCATTTT	CASSLTGRNQPQHF
TRBJ2-5	TRBV7-2	.	many	TGTGCCAGCAGCCCGGAAATCTGGGGACGCGCCAGTCTGGGGACCCAGTACTTC	CASSPEIWGRASLGTQYF
TRBJ2-5	TRBV7-8	.	.	TGTGCCAGCAGCTTCGGGGGTGTTTTTCAAGAGACCCAGTACTTC	CASSFGGVFQETQYF
TRBJ2-1	TRBV29-1	TRBD1	.	TGCAGCGTAGGGACAGGGGGCGTTGGGACCCTAATCTTC	CSVGTGGVGTLIF
TRBJ1-1	TRBV18	.	.	TGTGCCAGCTCACCACAGGGGCAGGACACTGAAGCTTTCTTT	CASSPQGQDTEAFF
TRBJ2-6	TRBV30	TRBD1	.	TGTGCCTGGAGTGTAGACAGGGGTAGGGTCCTGACTTTC	CAWSVDRGRVLTF
TRBJ2-5	TRBV28	.	.	TGTGCCAGCAGTTTAACCCATTCGACCCAGTACTTC	CASSLTHSTQYF
TRBJ2-7	TRBV10-3	.	.	TGTGCCATCCGGAGGGGGTTGGCAGCTACGAACGAGCAGTACTTC	CAIRRGLAATNEQYF
TRBJ2-7	TRBV7-3	.	.	TGTGCCAGCAGCTTAAGTCGGGACTCGCACGAGCAGTACTTC	CASSLSRDSHEQYF
TRBJ2-3	TRBV11-2	.	few	TGTGCCAGCAGCTTAGGCAAGCCCAGGGCTAGCGCCACAGATACGCAGTATTTT	CASSLGKPRASATDTQYF
TRBJ2-5	TRBV6-6	.	few	TGTGCCAGCGAGGCGGGTGCGACCCAGTACTTC	CASEAGATQYF
TRBJ2-1	TRBV6-6	.	.	TGTGCCAGCAGGCCGGAGGGAAATGAGCAGTTCTTC	CASRPEGNEQFF
TRBJ1-2	TRBV9	.	.	TGTGCCAGCAGCGTAGATACAGGGACTAACTATGGCTACACCTTC	CASSVDTGTNYGYTF
TRBJ2-2	TRBV6-1	.	many	TGTGCCAGCAGCGCGGAGGGGGACAACACCGGGGAGCTGTTTTTT	CASSAEGDNTGELFF
TRBJ2-3	TRBV7-7	.	many	TGTGCCAGCAGCTCCCTGGGGGGAGATACGCAGTATTTT	CASSSLGGDTQYF
TRBJ1-2	TRBV4-1	.	.	TGCGCCAGCAGCCCGGGTCCGGGCGAAACGCTCTATGGCTACACCTTC	CASSPGPGETLYGYTF
TRBJ2-1	TRBV4-1	TRBD2	.	TGCGCCAGCAGCCAAGACCGCCCACTAGCGGTGGGGCAGTTCTTC	CASSQDRPLAVGQFF
TRBJ2-7	TRBV2	.	.	TGTGCCAGCAGTGTCTCCCTCGTACAGGGATCCTACGAGCAGTACTTC	CASSVSLVQGSYEQYF
TRBJ2-1	TRBV15	.	.	TGTGCCACCAACCCTACTCGGGCTAGCTCCTACAATGAGCAGTTCTTC	CATNPTRASSYNEQFF
TRBJ2-1	TRBV11-2	.	.	TGTGCCAGCAGCCAACAAAGGAGGGCCGACTACAATGAGCAGTTCTTC	CASSQQRRADYNEQFF
TRBJ2-1	TRBV18	.	few	TGTGCCAGCTCACCGGGCCGGAATGAGCAGTTCTTC	CASSPGRNEQFF
TRBJ1-5	TRBV28	.	few	TGTGCCAGCAGGGCCACATTTAATCAGCCCCAGCATTTT	CASRATFNQPQHF
TRBJ1-2	TRBV30	TRBD1	.	TGTGCCTGGAGTACAGGGGCTTATGGCTACACCTTC	CAWSTGAYGYTF
TRBJ1-1	TRBV7-2	.	.	TGTGCCAGCAGCTCTACCCGGACTGGGAACACTGAAGCTTTCTTT	CASSSTRTGNTEAFF
TRBJ1-1	TRBV28	.	.	TGTGCCAGCAGTTTTGGTACGGCCGGTGAAGCTTTCTTT	CASSFGTAGEAFF